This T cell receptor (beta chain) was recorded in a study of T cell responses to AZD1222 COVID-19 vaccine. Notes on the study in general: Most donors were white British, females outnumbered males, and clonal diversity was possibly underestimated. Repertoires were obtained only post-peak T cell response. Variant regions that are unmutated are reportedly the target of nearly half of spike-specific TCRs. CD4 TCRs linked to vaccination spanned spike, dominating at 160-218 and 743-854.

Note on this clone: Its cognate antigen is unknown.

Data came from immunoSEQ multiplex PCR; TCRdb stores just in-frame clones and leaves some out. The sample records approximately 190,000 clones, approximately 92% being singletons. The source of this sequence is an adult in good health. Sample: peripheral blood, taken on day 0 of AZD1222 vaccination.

The CDR3 here is CASSFSGDTEAFF. CDR3 DNA: TGTGCCAGCAGTTTCAGTGGGGACACTGAAGCTTTCTTT. The V and J genes are TRBV12-3 or TRBV12-4 and TRBJ1-1; D is unclear. Trimming left V 3 bases short and J 3 bases short, with 8 bases between. This CDR3 has 13 residues.